A single TCR beta chain is shown here with its context. This sample is drawn from a study of blood T cell repertoires in COVID-19. Looking at the study overall: The cDNA or gDNA used as material had been derived from T cells, B-cell-depleted T cells, or PBMCs.

Per the study methods: The assay estimated nucleated cells by amplifying reference gene primers. Assay: immunoSEQ multiplex PCR; the TCRdb copy retains only in-frame clones and omits some. The D gene and trimming were derived from the DNA, and the V and J assignments and clone size from that table. The data show roughly 200,000 clones, under 90% seen once. Germline V gene sequence: CDR1 MDHEN, CDR2 SYDVKM. V lost 2 bases, J lost 0 bases, and 11 bases lay in between. The CDR3 loop spans 16 amino acids. This chain joins TRBV28 and TRBJ2-1, with D maybe TRBD2 (5 bases). Sequenced: peripheral blood. The receptor was derived from a woman of 80 years or more with COVID-19, enrolled during active disease. CDR3 sequence reads: CASSLASGGSYNEQFF. The CDR3 coding sequence is TGTGCCAGCAGTTTAGCCAGCGGAGGCTCCTACAATGAGCAGTTCTTC.